This T cell receptor beta chain was captured by sequencing in a study of T-cell reconstitution after alpha-beta-depleted transplantation in children. Study conclusions and caveats: Several hundred expanded graft clones reportedly gave rise to the alpha-beta T cells present about two months after transplant. Certain patients had high TCRbeta diversity at day 60, and it came from recipient T cells and thymic progenitors that survived. A year had passed since transplant, and T-cell counts and diversity by then came mostly from newly produced T cells.

This clonotype has only a few counts. What it binds is not known. Germline V gene data show CDR1 as SNHLY and CDR2 as FYNNEI. Trimming took 4 bases from V and 5 from J; bases not matched to a gene: 10. The CDR3 is 15 residues long. Unique molecular identifiers were incorporated during preparation of the TCRbeta library. TCRdb re-called the PCR reads through MiXCR, storing one row per CDR3 protein. The data show about 290,000 distinct CDR3 sequences, roughly 7.8% seen once. The sequence was collected from a female patient between 2 and 15 years old who had a stem cell transplant for Fanconi anemia, so the T cells may come from the graft donor. V and J are TRBV2 and TRBJ2-5, with 7 positions matching TRBD2. The sequencing here drew on peripheral blood, taken 360 days after TCRalphabeta/CD19-depleted stem cell transplant. For the CDR3, the DNA is TGTGCCAGCAGTGTGTTGGCGGGAGAGGGGGAGACCCAGTACTTC. As protein: CASSVLAGEGETQYF.